This TCR beta chain stems from a study of T cell repertoires in cytomegalovirus infection. Of note for this clonotype: Its antigen is as yet unknown.

TCRdb reprocessed the reads with MiXCR, giving one entry per CDR3 protein. The repertoire holds approximately 990,000 distinct CDR3 sequences, with around 30% as singletons. The length of the CDR3 is 13 residues. Germline trimming cut 2 bases from V and 7 bases from J; bases unmatched to any gene: 0. Germline CDR1 ENHRY, CDR2 SYGVKD. Sequencing was performed on cultured CD8+ T cells from PBMCs, taken from culture after CMV antigen stimulation. The receptor was derived from a human donor in good health (CMV status not recorded). Some clones in this sample may be carry-over from other donors' samples. The chain joins TRBV10-3 to TRBJ2-1, with 9 bases identical to TRBD2. The CDR3 DNA reads as TGTGCCATCAGTGAGACTAGCGGGAATGAGCAGTTCTTC. It codes for CAISETSGNEQFF.